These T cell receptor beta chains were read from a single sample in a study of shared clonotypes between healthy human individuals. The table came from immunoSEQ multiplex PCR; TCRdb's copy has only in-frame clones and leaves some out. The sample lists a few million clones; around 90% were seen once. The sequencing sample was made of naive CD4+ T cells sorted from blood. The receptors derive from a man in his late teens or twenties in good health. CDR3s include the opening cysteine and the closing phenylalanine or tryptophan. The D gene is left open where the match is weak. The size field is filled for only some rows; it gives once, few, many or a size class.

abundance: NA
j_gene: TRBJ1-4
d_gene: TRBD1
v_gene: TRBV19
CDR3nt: TGTGCCAGTAGGGGGACAGGGGAAGCTAATGAAAAACTGTTTTTT
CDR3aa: CASRGTGEANEKLFF

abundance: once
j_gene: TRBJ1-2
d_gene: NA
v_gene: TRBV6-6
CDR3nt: TGTGCCAGCAGTATCGGGACAAGCTCATCTGGCTACACCTTC
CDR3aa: CASSIGTSSSGYTF

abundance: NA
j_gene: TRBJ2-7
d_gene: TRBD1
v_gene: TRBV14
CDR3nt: TGTGCCAGCAGCCCGCGGGACAGGGGGCAATTGCAGTACTTC
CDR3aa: CASSPRDRGQLQYF

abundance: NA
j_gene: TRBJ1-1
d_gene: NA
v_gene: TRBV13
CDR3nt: TGTGCCAGCAGCTTAGCCCCCCGGGACACGACTGAAGCTTTCTTT
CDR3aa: CASSLAPRDTTEAFF

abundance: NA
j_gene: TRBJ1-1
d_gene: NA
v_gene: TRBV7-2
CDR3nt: TGTGCCAGCAGCCCCTGGACAGTCAACACTGAAGCTTTCTTT
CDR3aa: CASSPWTVNTEAFF

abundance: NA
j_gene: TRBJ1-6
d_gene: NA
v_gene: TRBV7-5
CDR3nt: TGTGCCAGAAGCTTAGGGTGGACAGTCTATAATTCACCCCTCCACTTT
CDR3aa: CARSLGWTVYNSPLHF

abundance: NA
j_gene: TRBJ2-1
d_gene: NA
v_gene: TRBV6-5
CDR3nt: TGTGCCAGCAGTTATTTTACGGGACGGGAGCAGTTCTTC
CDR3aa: CASSYFTGREQFF

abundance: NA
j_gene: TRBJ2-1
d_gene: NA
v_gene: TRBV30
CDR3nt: TGTGCCTGGAGCGACTGGGGGAATGAGCAGTTCTTC
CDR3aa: CAWSDWGNEQFF

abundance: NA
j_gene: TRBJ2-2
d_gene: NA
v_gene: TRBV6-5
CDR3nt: TGTGCCAGCAGTTACTATTTCGAACAGACCGGGGAGCTGTTTTTT
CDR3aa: CASSYYFEQTGELFF

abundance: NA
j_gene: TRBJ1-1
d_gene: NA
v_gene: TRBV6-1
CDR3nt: TGTGCCAGCCATGGGGGGAGACTAGGGGACACTGAAGCTTTCTTT
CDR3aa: CASHGGRLGDTEAFF

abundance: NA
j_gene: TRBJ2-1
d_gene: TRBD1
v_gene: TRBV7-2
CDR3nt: TGTGCCAGCAGTCCAGGGGGCAACGAGCAGTTCTTC
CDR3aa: CASSPGGNEQFF

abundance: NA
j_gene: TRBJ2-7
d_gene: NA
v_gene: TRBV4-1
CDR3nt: TGCGCCAGCAGCCACGTCAGCGGTCCCTACGAGCAGTACTTC
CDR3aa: CASSHVSGPYEQYF

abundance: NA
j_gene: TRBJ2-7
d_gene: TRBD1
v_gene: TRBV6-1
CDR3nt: TGTGCCAGCAGTGGGACAGGGCCCTACTACGAGCAGTACTTC
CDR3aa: CASSGTGPYYEQYF

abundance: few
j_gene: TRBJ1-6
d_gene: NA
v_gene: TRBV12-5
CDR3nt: TGTGCTAGTGGTTTGGAGGATTCACCCCTCCACTTT
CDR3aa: CASGLEDSPLHF

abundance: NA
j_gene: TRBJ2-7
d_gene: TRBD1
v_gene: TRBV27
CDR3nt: TGTGCCAGCAAACAGGGGGCGAAATACGAGCAGTACTTC
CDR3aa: CASKQGAKYEQYF

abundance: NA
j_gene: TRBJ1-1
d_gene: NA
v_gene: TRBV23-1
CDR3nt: TGCGCCAGCAGTCACCATGAAGCTTTCTTT
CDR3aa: CASSHHEAFF

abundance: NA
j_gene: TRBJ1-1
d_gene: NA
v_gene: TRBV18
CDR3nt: TGTGCCAGTCGGGATCCGAGGGGGAACACTGAAGCTTTCTTT
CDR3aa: CASRDPRGNTEAFF

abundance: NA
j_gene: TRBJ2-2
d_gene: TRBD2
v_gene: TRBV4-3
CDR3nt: TGCGCCAGCAGCCAAGATCCTCCGAGCCCACTAACGGGCGGGAGAATGTCCGGGGAGCTGTTTTTT
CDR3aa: CASSQDPPSPLTGGRMSGELFF

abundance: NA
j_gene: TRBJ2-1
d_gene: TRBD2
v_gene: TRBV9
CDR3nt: TGTGCCAGCAGGGAGCGGGGCCTAGCGGGAGTTAAGTACGATGAGCAGTTCTTC
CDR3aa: CASRERGLAGVKYDEQFF

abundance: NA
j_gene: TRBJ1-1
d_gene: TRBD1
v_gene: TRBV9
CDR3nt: TGTGCCAGCAGCCAGGGGGGCAGTGTCACTGAAGCTTTCTTT
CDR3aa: CASSQGGSVTEAFF

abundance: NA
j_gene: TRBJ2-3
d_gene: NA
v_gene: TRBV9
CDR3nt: TGTGCCAGCAGCCTTTCCACGAGCGGGTTCCGCACAGATACGCAGTATTTT
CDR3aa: CASSLSTSGFRTDTQYF

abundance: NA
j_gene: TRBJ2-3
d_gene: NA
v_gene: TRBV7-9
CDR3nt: TGTGCCAGCAGCTTAGAAGCCTTTATCACAGATACGCAGTATTTT
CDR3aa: CASSLEAFITDTQYF

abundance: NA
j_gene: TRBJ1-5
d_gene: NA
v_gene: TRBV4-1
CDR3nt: TGCGCCAGCAGCCTGCCGGGGAGCAATCAGCCCCAGCATTTT
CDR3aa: CASSLPGSNQPQHF

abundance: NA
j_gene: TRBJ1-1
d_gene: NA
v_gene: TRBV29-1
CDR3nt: TGCAGCGTTGTTAGTGGGAACACTGAAGCTTTCTTT
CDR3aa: CSVVSGNTEAFF

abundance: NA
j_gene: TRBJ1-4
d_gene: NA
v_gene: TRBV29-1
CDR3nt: TGCAGCGTTGGTTCAGGGCCGACTAATGAAAAACTGTTTTTT
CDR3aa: CSVGSGPTNEKLFF

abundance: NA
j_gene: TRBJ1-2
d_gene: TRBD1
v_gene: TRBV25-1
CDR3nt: TGTGCCAGCAGTGAAATCAGGGGGACGGATGGCTACACCTTC
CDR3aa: CASSEIRGTDGYTF

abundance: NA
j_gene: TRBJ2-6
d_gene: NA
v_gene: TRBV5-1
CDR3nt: TGCGCCAGCAGCCTGGACCTTATTGGAGCCAACGTCCTGACTTTC
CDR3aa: CASSLDLIGANVLTF

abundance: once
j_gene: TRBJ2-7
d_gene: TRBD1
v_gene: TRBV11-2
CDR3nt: TGTGCCAGCAGCTTAAACAGGGGGGTCGACGAGCAGTACTTC
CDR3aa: CASSLNRGVDEQYF

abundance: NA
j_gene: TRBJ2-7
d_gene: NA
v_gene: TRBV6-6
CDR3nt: TGTGCCAGCCTAGCCGGGCCCTCCTACGAGCAGTACTTC
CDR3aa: CASLAGPSYEQYF

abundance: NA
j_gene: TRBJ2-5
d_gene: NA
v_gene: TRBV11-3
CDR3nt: TGTGCCAGCAGCGAACACGCAGGGCCCCAGTACTTC
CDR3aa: CASSEHAGPQYF

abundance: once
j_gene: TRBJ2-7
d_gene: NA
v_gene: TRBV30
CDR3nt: TGTGCCTGGAGGGGTTCGGGCCACGGGGAGCAGTACTTC
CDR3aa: CAWRGSGHGEQYF

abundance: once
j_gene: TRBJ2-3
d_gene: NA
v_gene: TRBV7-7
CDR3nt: TGTGCTAGCAGCTTAGTGATGGGAGATACGCAGTATTTT
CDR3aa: CASSLVMGDTQYF

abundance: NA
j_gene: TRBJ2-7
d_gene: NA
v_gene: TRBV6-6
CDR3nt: TGTGCCAGCAGTTACTCCTTTTTGGGCAGCTCCTACGAGCAGTACTTC
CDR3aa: CASSYSFLGSSYEQYF

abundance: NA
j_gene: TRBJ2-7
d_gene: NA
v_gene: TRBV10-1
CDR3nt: TGCGCCAGCAGTGACTATTCGACTGGGGGCTCCTACGAGCAGTACTTC
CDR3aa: CASSDYSTGGSYEQYF

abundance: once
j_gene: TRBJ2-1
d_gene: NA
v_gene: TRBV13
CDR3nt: TGTGCCAGCAGCCGGGGGTACAATGAGCAGTTCTTC
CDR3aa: CASSRGYNEQFF

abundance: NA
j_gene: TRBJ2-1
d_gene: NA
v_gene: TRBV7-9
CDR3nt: TGTGCCAGCAGTCGTGGGGTAGAGAATGAGCAGTTCTTC
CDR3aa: CASSRGVENEQFF

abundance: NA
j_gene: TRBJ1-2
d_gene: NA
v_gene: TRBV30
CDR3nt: TGTGCCTGGAGTACCTTGGGCTATGGCTACACCTTC
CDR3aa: CAWSTLGYGYTF

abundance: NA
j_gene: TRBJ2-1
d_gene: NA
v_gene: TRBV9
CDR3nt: TGTGCCAGCAGCGTAGGCCCAGTAACCTCGGGGTACTACAATGAGCAGTTCTTC
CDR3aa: CASSVGPVTSGYYNEQFF

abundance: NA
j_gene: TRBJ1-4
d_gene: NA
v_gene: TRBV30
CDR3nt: TGTGCCTGGCAAGGGACCCCCCGGGAAAAACTGTTTTTT
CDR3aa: CAWQGTPREKLFF

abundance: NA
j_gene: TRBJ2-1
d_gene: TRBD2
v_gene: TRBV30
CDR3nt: TGTGCCTGGAGTGTCCGACTAGCGGGAGTTGGCTCCTACAATGAGCAGTTCTTC
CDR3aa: CAWSVRLAGVGSYNEQFF

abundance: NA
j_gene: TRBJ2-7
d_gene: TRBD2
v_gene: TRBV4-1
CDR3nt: TGCGCCAGCAGCCAAGGTAAAAGCGGGAGTGGTGAGCAGTACTTC
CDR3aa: CASSQGKSGSGEQYF

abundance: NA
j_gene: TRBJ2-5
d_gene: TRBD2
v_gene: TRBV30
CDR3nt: TGTGCCTGGAGTGTAGGGGGAGCGGGAGTCATGGAGACCCAGTACTTC
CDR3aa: CAWSVGGAGVMETQYF

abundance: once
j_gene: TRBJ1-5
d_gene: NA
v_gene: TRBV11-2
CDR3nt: TGTGCCAGCAGCCTAGGACCAGGGACAAGCAATCAGCCCCAGCATTTT
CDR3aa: CASSLGPGTSNQPQHF

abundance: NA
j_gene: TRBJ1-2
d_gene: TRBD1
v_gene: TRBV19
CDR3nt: TGTGCCAGTAGTACCCGACAGGGGAATAACTATGGCTACACCTTC
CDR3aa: CASSTRQGNNYGYTF

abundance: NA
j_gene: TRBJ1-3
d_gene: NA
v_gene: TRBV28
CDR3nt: TGTGCCAGCAGTTTATATGCCAGGGGTCAAGACACCATATATTTT
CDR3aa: CASSLYARGQDTIYF

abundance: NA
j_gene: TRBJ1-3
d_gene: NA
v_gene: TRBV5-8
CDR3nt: TGTGCCAGCAGCTTGGATTTCAGCTCTGGAAACACCATATATTTT
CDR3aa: CASSLDFSSGNTIYF

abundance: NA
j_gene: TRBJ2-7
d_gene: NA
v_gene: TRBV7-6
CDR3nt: TGTGCCAGCAGCTTAGCGCAAGGGGTCAAGGCCGAGCAGTACTTC
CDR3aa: CASSLAQGVKAEQYF

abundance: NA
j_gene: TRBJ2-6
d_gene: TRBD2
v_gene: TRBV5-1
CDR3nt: TGCGCCAGCGGGTTAGCGGGGGGCTCTGGGGCCAACGTCCTGACTTTC
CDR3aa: CASGLAGGSGANVLTF